These 2 T cell receptor beta chains share one sample of origin, sequenced in a study of T cells after somatic rescue of genetic block. This table comes from immunoSEQ multiplex PCR, and its TCRdb copy is limited to in-frame clones, with some not included. The sample consists of tens of thousands of clones, around 90% of them appearing once. The sequencing input was peripheral blood mononuclear cells (PBMCs). All receptors come from a woman aged 18-29 years.

V usage is TRBV2 and J usage is TRBJ2-3; 9 bases line up with TRBD2. The CDR3 totals 16 residues. The ends lost 3 bases at V and 2 bases at J; junction bases unmatched: 6. CDR1 SNHLY and CDR2 FYNNEI come from the germline V gene. The CDR3 loop reads CASSDSVAGATDTQYF. The CDR3 DNA reads as TGTGCCAGCAGTGATTCGGTAGCGGGAGCCACAGATACGCAGTATTTT.

This sequence joins TRBV16 and TRBJ2-3; 7 bases agree with TRBD2. The CDR3 consists of 17 residues. From germline, CDR1 is KGHSY and CDR2 FQNENV. Germline trimming cut 4 bases from V and 6 bases from J; bases unmatched to any gene: 16. The CDR3 here is CASSPPGAGEGPDTQYF. The CDR3, as DNA: TGTGCCAGCAGCCCCCCCGGTGCGGGAGAGGGCCCGGATACGCAGTATTTT. Supplemented by reference TRBV16 and TRBJ2-3, the full variable domain reads GEEVAQTPKHLVRGEGQKAKLYCAPIKGHSYVFWYQQVLKNEFKFLISFQNENVFDETGMPKERFSAKCLPNSPCSLEIQATKLEDSAVYFCASSPPGAGEGPDTQYFGPGTRLTVL.